These T cell receptor beta chains were read from a single sample in a study of beta chain features in type 1 diabetes. The repertoire was sequenced with immunoSEQ multiplex PCR; TCRdb's copy has only in-frame clones and lacks some. The repertoire holds about 180,000 clones, with approximately 13% as singletons. The sequenced sample consisted of central memory CD4+ T cells from blood. The origin of the receptors is a woman aged 18-35 years in good health. CDR3s include the opening cysteine and the closing phenylalanine or tryptophan. Fields, in order: CDR3 DNA, CDR3 protein, clone size, CDR3 length, J gene, D gene, V gene. D genes are given only for firm matches. Not all rows give a size; the values are once, few, many and, for expanded clones, a class.

cdr3_nt: TGTGCCAGCAGCTCGGGACTAGCGGGAGACGAGCAGTACTTC
cdr3_aa: CASSSGLAGDEQYF
clone_size: -
cdr3_length: 14
j_call: TRBJ2-7
d_call: TRBD2
v_call: TRBV7-9

cdr3_nt: TGTGCCAGCAGTGTCCATCAGGGAGGTGAGCAGTTCTTC
cdr3_aa: CASSVHQGGEQFF
clone_size: few
cdr3_length: 13
j_call: TRBJ2-1
d_call: -
v_call: TRBV6-1

cdr3_nt: TGTGCCAGCTCCCTACAGAGCTCTGGGGCCAACGTCCTGACTTTC
cdr3_aa: CASSLQSSGANVLTF
clone_size: -
cdr3_length: 15
j_call: TRBJ2-6
d_call: -
v_call: TRBV18

cdr3_nt: TGTGCCAGCACGGGACAGTCCTACGAGCAGTACTTC
cdr3_aa: CASTGQSYEQYF
clone_size: few
cdr3_length: 12
j_call: TRBJ2-7
d_call: TRBD1
v_call: TRBV28

cdr3_nt: TGCGCCAGCAGTCATCCGTTCAGAAGCGAGCAGTACTTC
cdr3_aa: CASSHPFRSEQYF
clone_size: few
cdr3_length: 13
j_call: TRBJ2-7
d_call: -
v_call: TRBV23-1

cdr3_nt: TGTGCCAGCAGTGAACTAGCGGGAGCCTACGAGCAGTACTTC
cdr3_aa: CASSELAGAYEQYF
clone_size: -
cdr3_length: 14
j_call: TRBJ2-7
d_call: TRBD2
v_call: TRBV28

cdr3_nt: TGTGCCAGCGGACAGGGGGTCACCGGGGAGCTGTTTTTT
cdr3_aa: CASGQGVTGELFF
clone_size: -
cdr3_length: 13
j_call: TRBJ2-2
d_call: TRBD1
v_call: TRBV28

cdr3_nt: TGTGCCAGCAGTTACTCGCTGACTAGCTTCTCCTACGAGCAGTACTTC
cdr3_aa: CASSYSLTSFSYEQYF
clone_size: few
cdr3_length: 16
j_call: TRBJ2-7
d_call: TRBD2
v_call: TRBV2

cdr3_nt: TGTGCCAGCAGTCCCGGTATTAGCAATCAGCCCCAGCATTTT
cdr3_aa: CASSPGISNQPQHF
clone_size: -
cdr3_length: 14
j_call: TRBJ1-5
d_call: -
v_call: TRBV27

cdr3_nt: TGTGCCAGCAGCTGGACTAGAGAGGGGTGGGAGACCCAGTACTTC
cdr3_aa: CASSWTREGWETQYF
clone_size: few
cdr3_length: 15
j_call: TRBJ2-5
d_call: TRBD2
v_call: TRBV7-2

cdr3_nt: TGTGCCAGCAATGGGCAGCAGAGCAATCAGCCCCAGCATTTT
cdr3_aa: CASNGQQSNQPQHF
clone_size: few
cdr3_length: 14
j_call: TRBJ1-5
d_call: -
v_call: TRBV28

cdr3_nt: TGTGCCAGCAGCGGAGGACCCGGGGAGCTGTTTTTT
cdr3_aa: CASSGGPGELFF
clone_size: few
cdr3_length: 12
j_call: TRBJ2-2
d_call: -
v_call: TRBV5-6

cdr3_nt: TGTGCCAGCAGTGAATGGACTAGGGACGACTATGGCTACACCTTC
cdr3_aa: CASSEWTRDDYGYTF
clone_size: few
cdr3_length: 15
j_call: TRBJ1-2
d_call: -
v_call: TRBV2

cdr3_nt: TGCGCCAGCAGCAAAGCCCCAAACACTGAAGCTTTCTTT
cdr3_aa: CASSKAPNTEAFF
clone_size: few
cdr3_length: 13
j_call: TRBJ1-1
d_call: -
v_call: TRBV4-1

cdr3_nt: TGTGCCAGCAGCCCTAGCGGGAGTTCCTACAATGAGCAGTTCTTC
cdr3_aa: CASSPSGSSYNEQFF
clone_size: few
cdr3_length: 15
j_call: TRBJ2-1
d_call: TRBD2
v_call: TRBV7-3

cdr3_nt: TGTGCCTGGAATGACAGGGCCTTCGGACAGCCCCAGCATTTT
cdr3_aa: CAWNDRAFGQPQHF
clone_size: -
cdr3_length: 14
j_call: TRBJ1-5
d_call: TRBD1
v_call: TRBV30

cdr3_nt: TGTGCCAGCAGCTTACCGGCCCCCGGGAATGAGCAGTTCTTC
cdr3_aa: CASSLPAPGNEQFF
clone_size: -
cdr3_length: 14
j_call: TRBJ2-1
d_call: -
v_call: TRBV7-6

cdr3_nt: TGCGCCAGCAGTCAACCGGACAGGGCTTCATACAATGAGCAGTTCTTC
cdr3_aa: CASSQPDRASYNEQFF
clone_size: -
cdr3_length: 16
j_call: TRBJ2-1
d_call: TRBD1
v_call: TRBV23-1

cdr3_nt: TGTGCCAGCAGCTTTGGAACGGGGAACACCGGGGAGCTGTTTTTT
cdr3_aa: CASSFGTGNTGELFF
clone_size: few
cdr3_length: 15
j_call: TRBJ2-2
d_call: -
v_call: TRBV7-2

cdr3_nt: TGTGCCAGCAGCCTGAAGATACTAGCGGCGGAGACCCAGTACTTC
cdr3_aa: CASSLKILAAETQYF
clone_size: few
cdr3_length: 15
j_call: TRBJ2-5
d_call: TRBD2
v_call: TRBV2

cdr3_nt: TGTGCCAGCGACAGGGGTTTGAGGACTGAAGCTTTCTTT
cdr3_aa: CASDRGLRTEAFF
clone_size: -
cdr3_length: 13
j_call: TRBJ1-1
d_call: TRBD1
v_call: TRBV28

cdr3_nt: TGCAGCGTTGACATTCAGGGCACGAACTACAATGAGCAGTTCTTC
cdr3_aa: CSVDIQGTNYNEQFF
clone_size: few
cdr3_length: 15
j_call: TRBJ2-1
d_call: -
v_call: TRBV29-1

cdr3_nt: TGCGCCAGCAGCTCGGGACAGGAGAACAATGAGCAGTTCTTC
cdr3_aa: CASSSGQENNEQFF
clone_size: -
cdr3_length: 14
j_call: TRBJ2-1
d_call: TRBD1
v_call: TRBV5-1

cdr3_nt: TGCGCCAGCAGCCAACCCGGAGGCGTTGAAAAACTGTTTTTT
cdr3_aa: CASSQPGGVEKLFF
clone_size: once
cdr3_length: 14
j_call: TRBJ1-4
d_call: -
v_call: TRBV4-3

cdr3_nt: TGTGCCAGCAGCTCTGAGAAGGACAGGCTTGACAATGAGCAGTTCTTC
cdr3_aa: CASSSEKDRLDNEQFF
clone_size: -
cdr3_length: 16
j_call: TRBJ2-1
d_call: TRBD1
v_call: TRBV7-3

cdr3_nt: TGTGCCAGCAGCAGACAGGGGACTAGCGTACGGGGGACCCAGTACTTC
cdr3_aa: CASSRQGTSVRGTQYF
clone_size: -
cdr3_length: 16
j_call: TRBJ2-5
d_call: TRBD2
v_call: TRBV5-4

cdr3_nt: TGTGCCACCAGCAGCCGGACAGGGGGGAACACCATATATTTT
cdr3_aa: CATSSRTGGNTIYF
clone_size: few
cdr3_length: 14
j_call: TRBJ1-3
d_call: TRBD1
v_call: TRBV15

cdr3_nt: TGTGCCAGCAGCACTCGACAGAACAATGAGCAGTTCTTC
cdr3_aa: CASSTRQNNEQFF
clone_size: -
cdr3_length: 13
j_call: TRBJ2-1
d_call: -
v_call: TRBV7-3

cdr3_nt: TGTGCCAGCAGCCTCACTAGCGGCGTCGGACAAGAGACCCAGTACTTC
cdr3_aa: CASSLTSGVGQETQYF
clone_size: -
cdr3_length: 16
j_call: TRBJ2-5
d_call: TRBD2
v_call: TRBV7-2

cdr3_nt: TGTGCCAGCAGTCGGACAGGGATGAATGAGCAGTTCTTC
cdr3_aa: CASSRTGMNEQFF
clone_size: few
cdr3_length: 13
j_call: TRBJ2-1
d_call: TRBD1
v_call: TRBV6-1

cdr3_nt: TGTGCCAGAGTACCTCCGGGACAGATAACCTACGAGCAGTACTTC
cdr3_aa: CARVPPGQITYEQYF
clone_size: -
cdr3_length: 15
j_call: TRBJ2-7
d_call: TRBD1
v_call: TRBV6-4

cdr3_nt: TGCGCCAACAGCTTGGACTTCGGCTATGGCTACACCTTC
cdr3_aa: CANSLDFGYGYTF
clone_size: -
cdr3_length: 13
j_call: TRBJ1-2
d_call: -
v_call: TRBV5-1

cdr3_nt: TGTGCCAGCAGCTCAGGTTCCGCAGATACGCAGTATTTT
cdr3_aa: CASSSGSADTQYF
clone_size: few
cdr3_length: 13
j_call: TRBJ2-3
d_call: -
v_call: TRBV7-8

cdr3_nt: TGTGCCAGCATCATACGGGTGGCCCAGTACTTC
cdr3_aa: CASIIRVAQYF
clone_size: few
cdr3_length: 11
j_call: TRBJ2-5
d_call: -
v_call: TRBV6-4

cdr3_nt: TGTGCCAGTAGGAAGGACAGGGTCACAGATACGCAGTATTTT
cdr3_aa: CASRKDRVTDTQYF
clone_size: few
cdr3_length: 14
j_call: TRBJ2-3
d_call: TRBD1
v_call: TRBV19

cdr3_nt: TGTGCCAGCAGCTTAAGACAGACCTACAATGAGCAGTTCTTC
cdr3_aa: CASSLRQTYNEQFF
clone_size: many
cdr3_length: 14
j_call: TRBJ2-1
d_call: -
v_call: TRBV11-2

cdr3_nt: TGTGCCAGCAGGTCGCTGGGGACAGTCCTTAACACTGAAGCTTTCTTT
cdr3_aa: CASRSLGTVLNTEAFF
clone_size: -
cdr3_length: 16
j_call: TRBJ1-1
d_call: TRBD1
v_call: TRBV28

cdr3_nt: TGTGCCAGCCGCCTATGGGGGCAGGAGACTGAAGCTTTCTTT
cdr3_aa: CASRLWGQETEAFF
clone_size: -
cdr3_length: 14
j_call: TRBJ1-1
d_call: -
v_call: TRBV27

cdr3_nt: TGTGCCAGCAGCTTGATACAGGGGAGCACAGATACGCAGTATTTT
cdr3_aa: CASSLIQGSTDTQYF
clone_size: -
cdr3_length: 15
j_call: TRBJ2-3
d_call: TRBD1
v_call: TRBV7-9

cdr3_nt: TGTGCCAGCAGCCCAGGAGGGGACTGGGGGGGGACCCAGTACTTC
cdr3_aa: CASSPGGDWGGTQYF
clone_size: -
cdr3_length: 15
j_call: TRBJ2-5
d_call: TRBD2
v_call: TRBV11-2

cdr3_nt: TGTGCCAGTAGTATCTCTCTAAGAGAGACCCAGTACTTC
cdr3_aa: CASSISLRETQYF
clone_size: -
cdr3_length: 13
j_call: TRBJ2-5
d_call: -
v_call: TRBV19

cdr3_nt: TGCGCCAGCGGCAAAGCCCGGACAGGGGGCTACGAGCAGTACTTC
cdr3_aa: CASGKARTGGYEQYF
clone_size: -
cdr3_length: 15
j_call: TRBJ2-7
d_call: TRBD1
v_call: TRBV5-1

cdr3_nt: TGTGCCAGCAGTGAGCCCCGGAGCGGGAGAGGGTACGAGCAGTACTTC
cdr3_aa: CASSEPRSGRGYEQYF
clone_size: few
cdr3_length: 16
j_call: TRBJ2-7
d_call: TRBD2
v_call: TRBV6-1

cdr3_nt: TGTGCCAGCAGCTTCGGGACGCGCGGGACCACAGATACGCAGTATTTT
cdr3_aa: CASSFGTRGTTDTQYF
clone_size: few
cdr3_length: 16
j_call: TRBJ2-3
d_call: -
v_call: TRBV7-9

cdr3_nt: TGTGCCAGCAGCGTAGCTACAGGAGCGGGAGGGCCGGTTTGGAATGAGCAGTTCTTC
cdr3_aa: CASSVATGAGGPVWNEQFF
clone_size: -
cdr3_length: 19
j_call: TRBJ2-1
d_call: TRBD2
v_call: TRBV9

cdr3_nt: TGTGCCTGGAGTAGAGGTCGAGATACGCAGTATTTT
cdr3_aa: CAWSRGRDTQYF
clone_size: -
cdr3_length: 12
j_call: TRBJ2-3
d_call: -
v_call: TRBV30

cdr3_nt: TGCGCCAGCAGCTTGGGTCAGGGCCACTATGGCTACACCTTC
cdr3_aa: CASSLGQGHYGYTF
clone_size: -
cdr3_length: 14
j_call: TRBJ1-2
d_call: -
v_call: TRBV5-1

cdr3_nt: TGCGCCAGCAGCCAAGGACAGGGATTGACCGGGGAGCTGTTTTTT
cdr3_aa: CASSQGQGLTGELFF
clone_size: many
cdr3_length: 15
j_call: TRBJ2-2
d_call: TRBD1
v_call: TRBV4-1

cdr3_nt: TGCGCCAGCAGCTTGCAACTAGCGGGAGTGGGGGCCAATGAGCAGTTCTTC
cdr3_aa: CASSLQLAGVGANEQFF
clone_size: few
cdr3_length: 17
j_call: TRBJ2-1
d_call: TRBD2
v_call: TRBV5-1

cdr3_nt: TGCAGCGTTGAAAGGGGATCCCATGGCTACACCTTC
cdr3_aa: CSVERGSHGYTF
clone_size: -
cdr3_length: 12
j_call: TRBJ1-2
d_call: -
v_call: TRBV29-1

cdr3_nt: TGTGCCAGCAGCCACCCAGGGGGGACCTACGAGCAGTACTTC
cdr3_aa: CASSHPGGTYEQYF
clone_size: few
cdr3_length: 14
j_call: TRBJ2-7
d_call: -
v_call: TRBV14

cdr3_nt: TGCAGCGTTGGAGGTATAGGACAGGGGGCCTCTGGGGAGCAGTACTTC
cdr3_aa: CSVGGIGQGASGEQYF
clone_size: few
cdr3_length: 16
j_call: TRBJ2-7
d_call: TRBD1
v_call: TRBV29-1

cdr3_nt: TGCAGCGTCCAAGCGGGAGTTGGCACCGGGGAGCTGTTTTTT
cdr3_aa: CSVQAGVGTGELFF
clone_size: -
cdr3_length: 14
j_call: TRBJ2-2
d_call: TRBD2
v_call: TRBV29-1

cdr3_nt: TGTGCCAGTAGTCCGACTAGTGGGAGGACTGAAGCTTTCTTT
cdr3_aa: CASSPTSGRTEAFF
clone_size: few
cdr3_length: 14
j_call: TRBJ1-1
d_call: -
v_call: TRBV19

cdr3_nt: TGTGCCAGCAGCTGGGCAGAGACCCAGTACTTC
cdr3_aa: CASSWAETQYF
clone_size: -
cdr3_length: 11
j_call: TRBJ2-5
d_call: -
v_call: TRBV11-2

cdr3_nt: TGTGCTAGTGGTTTACAGGGCAGCGAGCAGTACTTC
cdr3_aa: CASGLQGSEQYF
clone_size: many
cdr3_length: 12
j_call: TRBJ2-7
d_call: -
v_call: TRBV12-5

cdr3_nt: TGTGCCAGCAGCTTGGTGGGACACCCACAAGAGACCCAGTACTTC
cdr3_aa: CASSLVGHPQETQYF
clone_size: few
cdr3_length: 15
j_call: TRBJ2-5
d_call: -
v_call: TRBV5-4

cdr3_nt: TGTGCCAGCAGCAGGACTAGCGGCCCCTACGAGCAGTACTTC
cdr3_aa: CASSRTSGPYEQYF
clone_size: few
cdr3_length: 14
j_call: TRBJ2-7
d_call: TRBD2
v_call: TRBV7-9